Reported below is one TCR beta chain. The entry originates in a study of CD8+ T cells in alopecia areata. Treatment meaning: oral pan-JAK inhibitor, 5-10 mg twice daily. Following extraction, RNA underwent reverse transcription to cDNA, which served as the sequencing template. Here immunoSEQ multiplex PCR was the method, and the copy in TCRdb shows in-frame clones only, minus some. Among 200,000 to 250,000 clones listed, roughly 66% were seen once. The V end was cut by 0 bases, the J end by 7 bases, with 3 bases between. CDR3 length: 11 residues. CDR1 is DFQATT and CDR2 is SNEGSKA in the germline V gene (reference sequence).

The sequencing here drew on CD4+ T cells sorted from blood, taken at week 44, from a patient treated with tofacitinib. The sequence was obtained from a human donor with alopecia areata. The chain combines TRBV20-1 with TRBJ1-4; D not certain. CDR3 in amino acids: CSARDREKLFF. The CDR3 DNA follows: TGCAGTGCTAGAGATCGTGAAAAACTGTTTTTT.